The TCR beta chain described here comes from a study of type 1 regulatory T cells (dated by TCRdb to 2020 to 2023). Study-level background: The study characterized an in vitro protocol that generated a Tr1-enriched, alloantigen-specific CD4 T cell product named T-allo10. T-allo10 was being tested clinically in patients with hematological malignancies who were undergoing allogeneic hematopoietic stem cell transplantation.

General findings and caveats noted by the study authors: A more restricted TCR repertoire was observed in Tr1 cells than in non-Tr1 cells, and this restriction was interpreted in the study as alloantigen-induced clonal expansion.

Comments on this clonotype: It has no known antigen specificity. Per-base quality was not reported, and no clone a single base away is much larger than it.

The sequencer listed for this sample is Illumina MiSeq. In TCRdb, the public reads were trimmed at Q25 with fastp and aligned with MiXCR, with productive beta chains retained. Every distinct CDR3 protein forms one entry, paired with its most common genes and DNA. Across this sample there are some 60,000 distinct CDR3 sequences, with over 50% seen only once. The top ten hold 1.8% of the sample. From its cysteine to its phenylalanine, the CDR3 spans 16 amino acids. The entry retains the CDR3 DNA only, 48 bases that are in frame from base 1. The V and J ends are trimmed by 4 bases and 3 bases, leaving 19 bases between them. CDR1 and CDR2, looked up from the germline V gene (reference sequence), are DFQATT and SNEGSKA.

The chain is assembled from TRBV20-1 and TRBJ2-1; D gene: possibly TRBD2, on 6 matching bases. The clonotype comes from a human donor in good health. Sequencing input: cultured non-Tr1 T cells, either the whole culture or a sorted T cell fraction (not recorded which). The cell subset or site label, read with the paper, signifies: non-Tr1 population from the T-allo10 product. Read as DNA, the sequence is TGCAGTGCTATCAACTCTAGCGCCGAATTCTACAATGAGCAGTTCTTC. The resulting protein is CSAINSSAEFYNEQFF.